This T cell receptor beta chain was sequenced in a study of cytomegalovirus exposure and HLA in healthy donors. Whole-study findings and limits: It was reportedly the case that the classifier diagnosed cytomegalovirus status with high specificity and sensitivity. A few chains tied to CMV proved CMV antigen-specific in vitro.

There are a few counts of this clone. Its target is not known. The assay was immunoSEQ multiplex PCR, and TCRdb's table has in-frame clones only and misses some. The sample contains roughly 150,000 clones, roughly 90% of which appear only once. The validation cohort, a group of more than 100 subjects, included the donors and was separate from the approximately 650-subject first cohort. V was pared by 6 bases and J by 1 base, with 3 bases between. CDR3 size: 11 residues. CDR1 is MNHNS, CDR2 SASEGT, per germline. The sequence was obtained from a woman aged 25 to 39 in good health and CMV-seronegative. The rearrangement links TRBV6-1 to TRBJ1-1; D is unclear. Sequencing input: PBMCs. The CDR3 spells CASSKNTEAFF. In nucleotides, the CDR3 is TGTGCCAGCAGCAAGAACACTGAAGCTTTCTTT.